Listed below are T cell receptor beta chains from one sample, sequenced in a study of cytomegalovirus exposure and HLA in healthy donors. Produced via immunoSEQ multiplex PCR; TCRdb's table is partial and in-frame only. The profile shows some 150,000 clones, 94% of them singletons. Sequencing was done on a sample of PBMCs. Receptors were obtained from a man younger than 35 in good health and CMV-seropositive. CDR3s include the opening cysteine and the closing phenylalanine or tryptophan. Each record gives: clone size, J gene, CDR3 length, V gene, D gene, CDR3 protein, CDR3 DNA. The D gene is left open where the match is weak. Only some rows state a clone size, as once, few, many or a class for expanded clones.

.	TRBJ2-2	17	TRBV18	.	CASSPQRLTRGTGELFF	TGTGCCAGCTCACCGCAGAGATTGACAAGGGGTACCGGGGAGCTGTTTTTT
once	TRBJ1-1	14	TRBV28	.	CASSQRQANTEAFF	TGTGCCAGCAGTCAGCGACAGGCGAACACTGAAGCTTTCTTT
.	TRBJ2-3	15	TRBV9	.	CASSYRQSSTDTQYF	TGTGCCAGCAGCTATCGACAGTCTAGCACAGATACGCAGTATTTT
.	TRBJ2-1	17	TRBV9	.	CASSGNYLDWLNHEQFF	TGTGCCAGCAGCGGTAACTACTTGGATTGGCTCAACCATGAGCAGTTCTTC
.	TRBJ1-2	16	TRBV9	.	CASSVAVKAGDYGYTF	TGTGCCAGCAGCGTAGCTGTCAAGGCGGGTGACTATGGCTACACCTTC
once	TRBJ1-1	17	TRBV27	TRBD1	CASTPGPDRGSDYEAFF	TGTGCCAGCACCCCGGGCCCCGACAGGGGAAGTGACTATGAAGCTTTCTTT
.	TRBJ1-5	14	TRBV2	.	CASSGGGSNQPQHF	TGTGCCAGCAGTGGGGGAGGTTCGAATCAGCCCCAGCATTTT
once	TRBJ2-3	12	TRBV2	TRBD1	CASSEQGDTQYF	TGTGCCAGCAGCGAACAGGGGGATACGCAGTATTTT
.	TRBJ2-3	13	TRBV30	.	CAWVAQGTDTQYF	TGTGCCTGGGTAGCTCAGGGGACAGATACGCAGTATTTT
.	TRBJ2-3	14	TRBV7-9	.	CASSFGGQTDTQYF	TGTGCCAGCAGCTTCGGGGGGCAGACAGATACGCAGTATTTT
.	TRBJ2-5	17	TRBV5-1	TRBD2	CASSLGASGRDKETQYF	TGCGCCAGCAGCTTGGGGGCTAGCGGGAGGGATAAGGAGACCCAGTACTTC
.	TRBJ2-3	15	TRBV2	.	CASRPGQWSTDTQYF	TGTGCCAGCCGGCCGGGTCAGTGGAGCACAGATACGCAGTATTTT
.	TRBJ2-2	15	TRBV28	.	CASSPPRVNTGELFF	TGTGCCAGCAGTCCGCCACGGGTTAACACCGGGGAGCTGTTTTTT
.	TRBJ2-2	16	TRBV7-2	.	CASSPGGGGNTGELFF	TGTGCCAGCAGCCCCGGTGGGGGCGGGAACACCGGGGAGCTGTTTTTT
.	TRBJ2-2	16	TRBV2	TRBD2	CASRELAGAFTGELFF	TGTGCCAGCAGGGAGCTAGCGGGAGCGTTCACCGGGGAGCTGTTTTTT
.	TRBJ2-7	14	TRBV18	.	CASSPPGQPYEQYF	TGTGCCAGCTCACCACCCGGACAGCCCTACGAGCAGTACTTC
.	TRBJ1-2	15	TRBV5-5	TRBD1	CASSLEGARSYGYTF	TGTGCCAGCAGCTTGGAGGGGGCGCGCAGCTATGGCTACACCTTC
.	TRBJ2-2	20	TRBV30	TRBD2	CAWSRGTSGRAWLGTGELFF	TGTGCCTGGAGTCGGGGGACTAGCGGGAGGGCCTGGTTGGGCACCGGGGAGCTGTTTTTT
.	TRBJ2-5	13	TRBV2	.	CASTLGGWETQYF	TGTGCCAGCACTCTTGGGGGGTGGGAGACCCAGTACTTC
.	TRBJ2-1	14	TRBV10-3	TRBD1	CAIRPDRGENEQFF	TGTGCCATCAGACCCGACAGGGGCGAGAATGAGCAGTTCTTC
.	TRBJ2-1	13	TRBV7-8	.	CASSLSPNNEQFF	TGTGCCAGCAGCTTGAGCCCCAACAATGAGCAGTTCTTC
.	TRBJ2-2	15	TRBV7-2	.	CASSPRRSNTGELFF	TGTGCCAGCAGCCCGAGGCGATCGAACACCGGGGAGCTGTTTTTT